The 20 T cell receptor beta chains in this list originate from one sample, sequenced in a study of shared T cell receptors in the human thymus. The protocol was immunoSEQ multiplex PCR, while the TCRdb copy is restricted to in-frame clones and leaves out a portion. The sample includes hundreds of thousands of clones, roughly 90% of them seen just once. In addition, the sample was reused for a study of human thymus T cells.

The specimen sequenced was thymocytes. These receptors were taken from a boy under three years old with a congenital heart defect.

V usage is TRBV27 and J usage is TRBJ2-3; perhaps TRBD2 as D (5 bases). Germline lookup yields CDR1 MNHEY and CDR2 SMNVEV (reference sequence). The CDR3 totals 14 residues. Trimming removed 8 bases from V and 0 bases from J, with 12 bases in between. CDR3 bases: TGTGCCAGCGGGCCGGGCGGGAGCACAGATACGCAGTATTTT. It translates to CASGPGGSTDTQYF.

This chain joins TRBV10-2 and TRBJ2-7, with TRBD1 matching over 7 bases. The CDR3 length is 14 residues. V was clipped by 3 bases and J by 1 base; unmatched bases: 3. Germline CDR1 reads WSHSY; CDR2 reads SAAADI. CDR3 protein: CASSDPGQSYEQYF. CDR3 coding DNA: TGCGCCAGCAGTGACCCGGGACAGTCCTACGAGCAGTACTTC.

The rearrangement joins TRBV30 to TRBJ2-7; a possible D gene is TRBD1 (6 bases). Germline CDR1 GTSNPN, CDR2 SVGIG (reference sequence). Trimming cost V 7 bases and J 3 bases, with 19 bases left between them. The CDR3 runs 14 residues. CDR3 coding DNA: TGTGCCTCACAAGGGGGACATGGAGACTACGAGCAGTACTTC. Amino acid sequence: CASQGGHGDYEQYF. The entire variable domain, with the rest obtained from reference TRBV30 and TRBJ2-7, is as follows: SQTIHQWPATLVQPVGSPLSLECTVEGTSNPNLYWYRQAAGRGLQLLFYSVGIGQISSEVPQNLSASRPQDRQFILSSKKLLLSDSGFYLCASQGGHGDYEQYFGPGTRLTVT.

The genes are TRBV7-2 and TRBJ2-2, with 7 nucleotides matching TRBD1. After removal of 4 bases from V and 0 bases from J, the junction contained 11 bases not matched to a gene. This CDR3 has 18 amino acids. Germline CDR1 is SGHTA and CDR2 is FQGNSA. The CDR3 nucleotides are TGTGCCAGCAGCTATCACAGGGGAGAAAGGGCGAACACCGGGGAGCTGTTTTTT. It codes for CASSYHRGERANTGELFF. The full variable domain, rest sourced from reference TRBV7-2 and TRBJ2-2, is GAGVSQSPSNKVTEKGKDVELRCDPISGHTALYWYRQSLGQGLEFLIYFQGNSAPDKSGLPSDRFSAERTGGSVSTLTIQRTQQEDSAVYLCASSYHRGERANTGELFFGEGSRLTVL.

This clone was counted once. CDR3 DNA sequence: TGTGCCAGCAGCCTTCCTCAGGGGACCGCGAACACCGGGGAGCTGTTTTTT. Amino acids: CASSLPQGTANTGELFF. The rearrangement links TRBV14 to TRBJ2-2; a possible D gene is TRBD1 (6 bases). This CDR3 comprises 17 residues. The ends were cut back, 4 bases at V and 0 bases at J, with 15 bases in the middle. Germline V gene sequence: CDR1 SGHDN, CDR2 FVKESK.

The chain links TRBV7-9 to TRBJ2-5; maybe TRBD2 (5 bases). Trimming removed 3 bases from V and 1 base from J, with 12 bases in between. The CDR3 totals 15 residues. From germline, CDR1 is SEHNR and CDR2 FQNEAQ (reference sequence). CDR3 in DNA: TGTGCCAGCAGCTTTCCCCGGGAAACCCAAGAGACCCAGTACTTC. Amino acids: CASSFPRETQETQYF.

This clone was seen only once. This chain connects TRBV7-8 to TRBJ1-1, with D unclear. Germline V gene sequence: CDR1 SGHVS, CDR2 FQNEAQ. CDR3 size: 17 residues. Between the trimmed V and J ends, which lost 5 bases and 6 bases, there was a span of 25 bases. The CDR3 protein is CASSQKVEGRNGAEAFF. In DNA form, the CDR3 reads TGTGCCAGCAGCCAAAAGGTAGAAGGGAGAAATGGCGCTGAAGCTTTCTTT.

J is TRBJ2-2 and V is TRBV4-3; possible D gene TRBD1, 5 bases. V was trimmed by 4 bases and J by 2 bases, leaving 17 bases between them. The germline CDR1 and CDR2 sequences are LGHNA and YSLEER. This CDR3 spans 17 amino acids. This CDR3 is CASSRYFRTPNTGELFF. The CDR3 DNA sequence: TGCGCCAGCAGCCGGTATTTCAGGACACCAAACACCGGGGAGCTGTTTTTT.

The chain couples TRBV5-1 to TRBJ2-2; 7 nucleotides line up with TRBD1. V was pared by 2 bases and J by 3 bases, with 4 bases of the junction left unmatched. Germline CDR1 and CDR2: SGHRS and YFSETQ. CDR3 size: 15 residues. The chain's CDR3 is CASSFPGTDTGELFF. The CDR3 region has the DNA TGCGCCAGCAGCTTCCCCGGGACAGACACCGGGGAGCTGTTTTTT.

This sequence joins TRBV6-1 and TRBJ2-3, with TRBD1 matching over 8 bases. Germline V lookup: CDR1 MNHNS, CDR2 SASEGT. Trimming removed 8 bases from V and 2 bases from J; junction bases left unmatched: 3. This CDR3 is 13 amino acids long. CDR3 loop: CASRQGSTDTQYF. The CDR3, as DNA: TGTGCCAGCCGACAGGGGTCCACAGATACGCAGTATTTT.

As DNA, the CDR3 is TGTGCCAGCAGTTTATCGACGGGGAGGAGCACAGATACGCAGTATTTT. This sequence encodes CASSLSTGRSTDTQYF. The chain employs TRBV27 and TRBJ2-3; perhaps TRBD2 as D (6 bases). This CDR3 spans 16 amino acids. V was clipped by 0 bases and J by 0 bases, with 10 bases between them. Germline-derived CDR1 and CDR2 are MNHEY and SMNVEV (reference sequence).

This chain joins TRBV10-2 and TRBJ2-4; possibly TRBD1 for D (6 bases). V dropped 6 bases and J dropped 4 bases, with 10 bases sitting between them. Germline values: CDR1 WSHSY, CDR2 SAAADI. The CDR3 totals 13 residues. As DNA, the CDR3 is TGCGCCAGCAGACAGGGCCCTAAAAACATTCAGTACTTC. Its translation: CASRQGPKNIQYF.

A few counts support this clone. Here the CDR3 DNA reads TGTGCCAGCAGCGGACCCGGGACTAGTGGTTCCGGACGGGCCACAGATACGCAGTATTTT. It translates to CASSGPGTSGSGRATDTQYF. The chain recombines TRBV5-4 with TRBJ2-3; 8 bases match TRBD2. Looked up from germline, CDR1 is SGHNT and CDR2 is YYREEE (reference sequence). The CDR3 contains 20 residues. V lost 4 bases to trimming and J lost 2 bases; unmatched junction nucleotides: 21.

In this sample, this clone turned up once. CDR3 DNA sequence: TGTGCCAGCAGCTTAGTCCCATATGGCTACACCTTC. Translating it yields CASSLVPYGYTF. This chain uses TRBV7-2 with TRBJ1-2; no definite D call. The V end lost 1 base, the J end lost 5 bases, and 5 bases lay between the germline ends. The CDR3 runs 12 residues. The germline V gene encodes CDR1 SGHTA and CDR2 FQGNSA. The full variable domain, completed using reference TRBV7-2 and TRBJ1-2, is GAGVSQSPSNKVTEKGKDVELRCDPISGHTALYWYRQSLGQGLEFLIYFQGNSAPDKSGLPSDRFSAERTGGSVSTLTIQRTQQEDSAVYLCASSLVPYGYTFGSGTRLTVV.

Here the CDR3 reads CASSRRDRRSGNTIYF. CDR3 nucleotide sequence: TGTGCCAGCAGTAGACGGGACAGGAGGTCTGGAAACACCATATATTTT. J is TRBJ1-3 and V is TRBV7-9; 8 bases fit TRBD1. Germline CDR1 is SEHNR and CDR2 is FQNEAQ (reference sequence). The V gene end was trimmed by 6 bases and the J gene end by 1 base; junction bases not matched to a gene: 8. The CDR3 spans 16 residues.

The rearrangement uses TRBV29-1 and TRBJ2-7, with a possible D match to TRBD1 (6 bases). Germline CDR1 reads SQVTM; CDR2 reads ANQGSEA. The CDR3 has 15 residues. V shed 2 bases and J shed 2 bases, with 16 bases lying between them. The CDR3 DNA sequence: TGCAGCGTTGAAATGGGGCAGGGGCGACCCTACGAGCAGTACTTC. It translates to CSVEMGQGRPYEQYF.

The J gene is TRBJ1-5, the V gene TRBV2; D gene uncertain. Trimming shortened V by 0 bases and J by 0 bases, and 6 bases separated the two germline ends. The V gene's germline CDR1 is SNHLY and CDR2 FYNNEI. The CDR3 contains 15 residues. Written as DNA, the CDR3 is TGTGCCAGCAGTGAAGCGCAGGTTAGCAATCAGCCCCAGCATTTT. Protein sequence: CASSEAQVSNQPQHF.

This clone was picked up a small number of times. The chain joins TRBV2 to TRBJ2-7; the D gene is possibly TRBD2 (5 bases). Between the trimmed V and J ends, which lost 3 bases and 10 bases, there was a span of 10 bases. Germline values: CDR1 SNHLY, CDR2 FYNNEI. This CDR3 spans 11 amino acids. CDR3 DNA sequence: TGTGCCAGCAGTGATCCTAGCCTCCAGTACTTC. This sequence encodes CASSDPSLQYF.

V and J are TRBV5-6 and TRBJ2-1; 9 bases are shared with TRBD2. Germline CDR1 is SGHDT and CDR2 is YYEEEE. The ends lost 2 bases at V and 3 bases at J; junction bases unmatched: 15. The CDR3 consists of 19 residues. CDR3 sequence reads: CASSFLPLGLAGLYNEQFF. In nucleotides, the CDR3 is TGTGCCAGCAGCTTCCTACCTCTTGGGCTAGCGGGACTCTACAATGAGCAGTTCTTC.

The chain combines TRBV19 with TRBJ2-5; 9 nucleotides align to TRBD2. The CDR3 spans 18 residues. CDR1 LNHDA and CDR2 SQIVND come from the germline V gene (reference sequence). V shed 7 bases, J shed 3 bases, and the junction held 18 bases outside the gene matches. CDR3 sequence (DNA): TGTGCCAGTACAGCTAGCGGGGCCCATCCTTCAGGAAAAGAGACCCAGTACTTC. Encoded protein: CASTASGAHPSGKETQYF.